This T cell receptor (beta chain) was sequenced during a study of T-cell reconstitution after alpha-beta-depleted transplantation in children listed by TCRdb under 2016. Broadly, across the study: Using TCR repertoire profiling, the study followed T-cell immune reconstitution in a quantitative way in children after TCRalphabeta/CD19-depleted allogeneic hematopoietic cell transplantation.

Its CDR3 holds 13 amino acids, cysteine through phenylalanine. Only the CDR3 DNA is retained, 39 bases long and in frame from the first base. For CDR1 and CDR2, the germline V gene lists SGHTA and FQGNSA. The germline ends are 13 bases apart after V is trimmed by 3 bases and J by 7 bases. In the case of this clonotype: The antigen it recognizes is unknown. Base qualities are not at hand, and no much larger clone is one base apart.

The method was PCR. The sequencer listed for this sample is Illumina HiSeq 2500. To normalize quantification of the TCRbeta repertoire, the TCR libraries were built with molecular barcoding that relied on unique molecular identifiers. TCRdb reanalyzed the raw reads on its own, using fastp at Q25 for trimming and MiXCR for clone calling, and kept in-frame beta chains. Under each unique CDR3 protein, matching rows form one entry showing the most common genes and DNA. This sample holds roughly 500,000 distinct CDR3 sequences; around 12% were observed only once. Of the sample, about 5% is held by the ten largest clones.

The chain is assembled from TRBV7-2 and TRBJ2-7; the D gene could be TRBD1 or TRBD2, each one agreeing over 5 bases. The specimen comprised PBMCs from the stem cell graft donor, sampled from the stem cell graft. This TCR was recovered from a human donor who donated a stem cell graft to a child with combined immunodeficiency. The CDR3 has the sequence CASSLSSGQEQYF. Read as DNA, the sequence is TGTGCCAGCAGCTTGTCATCGGGGCAAGAGCAGTACTTC.